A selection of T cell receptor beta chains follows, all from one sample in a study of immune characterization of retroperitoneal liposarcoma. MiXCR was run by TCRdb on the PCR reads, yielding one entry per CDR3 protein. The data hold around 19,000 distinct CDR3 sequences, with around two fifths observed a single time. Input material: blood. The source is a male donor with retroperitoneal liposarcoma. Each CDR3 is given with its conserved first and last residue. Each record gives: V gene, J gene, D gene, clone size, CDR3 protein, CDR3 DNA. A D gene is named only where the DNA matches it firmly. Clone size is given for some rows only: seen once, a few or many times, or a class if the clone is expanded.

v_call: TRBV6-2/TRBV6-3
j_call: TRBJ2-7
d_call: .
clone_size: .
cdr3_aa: CASSSGGGEQYF
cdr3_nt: TGTGCCAGCAGCTCAGGGGGAGGCGAGCAGTACTTC

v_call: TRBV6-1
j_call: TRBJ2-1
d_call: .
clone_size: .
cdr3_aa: CASSYGGPGYNEQFF
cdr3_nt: TGTGCCAGCAGTTATGGGGGTCCCGGCTACAATGAGCAGTTCTTC

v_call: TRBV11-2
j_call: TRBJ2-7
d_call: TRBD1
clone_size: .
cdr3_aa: CASSLSGTGSYEQYF
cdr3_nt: TGTGCCAGCAGCTTAAGTGGGACAGGGAGCTACGAGCAGTACTTC

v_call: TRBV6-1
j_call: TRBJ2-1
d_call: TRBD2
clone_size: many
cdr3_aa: CASSDLAGGQETQFF
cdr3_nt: TGTGCCAGCAGTGACCTAGCGGGGGGGCAGGAGACCCAGTTCTTC

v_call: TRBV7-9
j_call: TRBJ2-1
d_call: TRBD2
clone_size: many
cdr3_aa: CASSLFRLAGTQETQFF
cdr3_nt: TGTGCCAGCAGCTTATTTAGGCTAGCGGGAACCCAAGAGACCCAGTTCTTC

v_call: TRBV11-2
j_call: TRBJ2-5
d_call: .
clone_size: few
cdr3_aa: CASSLDYGDRLQETQYF
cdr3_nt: TGTGCCAGCAGCTTAGACTACGGAGACAGGCTACAAGAGACCCAGTACTTC

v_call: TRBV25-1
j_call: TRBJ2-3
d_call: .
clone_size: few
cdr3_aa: CASEGAGEGFYTQYF
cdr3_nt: TGTGCCAGCGAAGGAGCAGGGGAGGGTTTCTATACGCAGTATTTT

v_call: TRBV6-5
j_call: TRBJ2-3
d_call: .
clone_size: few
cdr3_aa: CASSYSPASPPDTQYF
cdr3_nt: TGTGCCAGCAGTTACTCCCCTGCTTCCCCGCCAGATACGCAGTATTTT

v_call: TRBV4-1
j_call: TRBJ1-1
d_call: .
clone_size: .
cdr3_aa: CASSQWSTGHTEAFF
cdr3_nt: TGTGCCAGCAGCCAATGGTCCACAGGGCACACTGAAGCTTTCTTT

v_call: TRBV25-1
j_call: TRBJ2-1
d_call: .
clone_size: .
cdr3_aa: CASSKAGHERVNEQFF
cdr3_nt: TGTGCCAGCAGTAAGGCGGGTCACGAAAGGGTGAATGAGCAGTTCTTC

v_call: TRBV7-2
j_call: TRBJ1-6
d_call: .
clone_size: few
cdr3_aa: CASSLGARQHSPPLHF
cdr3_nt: TGTGCCAGCAGCTTAGGGGCCAGGCAGCATAGTCCACCCCTCCACTTT

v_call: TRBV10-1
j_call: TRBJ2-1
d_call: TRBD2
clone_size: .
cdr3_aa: CAIISPGRAGGSYNEQFF
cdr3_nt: TGCGCCATCATTAGCCCCGGACGAGCGGGAGGCTCCTACAATGAGCAGTTCTTC

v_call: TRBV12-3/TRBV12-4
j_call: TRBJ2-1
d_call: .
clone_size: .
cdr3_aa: CASSLTVYEQFF
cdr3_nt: TGTGCCAGCAGTTTGACAGTCTACGAGCAGTTCTTC

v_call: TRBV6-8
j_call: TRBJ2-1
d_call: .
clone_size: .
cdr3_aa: CASSQAVTTDTQFF
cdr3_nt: TGTGCCAGCAGCCAGGCGGTGACCACAGATACGCAGTTCTTC

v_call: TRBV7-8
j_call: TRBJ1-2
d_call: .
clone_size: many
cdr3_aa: CASSLDRANYGYTF
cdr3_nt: TGTGCCAGCAGCTTAGACAGGGCCAACTATGGCTACACCTTC

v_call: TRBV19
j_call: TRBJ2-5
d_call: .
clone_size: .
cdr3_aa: CASSIVALGGSEQYF
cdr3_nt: TGTGCCAGTAGTATAGTGGCCTTAGGAGGGAGTGAGCAGTACTTC

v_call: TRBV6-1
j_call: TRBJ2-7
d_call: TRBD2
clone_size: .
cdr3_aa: CASRGGGLEDEQYF
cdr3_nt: TGTGCCAGCAGGGGGGGGGGGTTAGAGGACGAGCAGTACTTC

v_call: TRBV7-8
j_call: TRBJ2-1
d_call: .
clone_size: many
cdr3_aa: CASSLQSRSYEQFF
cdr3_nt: TGTGCCAGCAGCTTACAGAGCCGCTCCTACGAGCAGTTCTTC